This T cell receptor (beta chain) was obtained from a study of blood T cell repertoires in COVID-19. Study information: The analysed material was cDNA or gDNA that came from T cells, B-cell-depleted T cells, or PBMCs.

V lost 4 bases to trimming and J lost 0 bases, with 17 bases between them. Germline CDR1 reads SGDLS; CDR2 reads YYNGEE. The CDR3 is 17 amino acids. Using immunoSEQ multiplex PCR, the repertoire was profiled, and TCRdb retains in-frame clones only, with some absent. The sample comprises some 76,000 clones, 80% of which are singletons, and over 10% rests with the top ten. Patients at the Seattle site were enrolled during active infection and followed longitudinally. The sequencing input was peripheral blood. This receptor was identified in a man aged 50 or older with COVID-19, enrolled during active disease. V gene TRBV9 combines with J gene TRBJ1-3, with D hard to call. The CDR3 here is CASSPRPDPRSGNTIYF. The CDR3 DNA follows: TGTGCCAGCAGCCCTAGGCCCGACCCCCGCTCTGGAAACACCATATATTTT.